These 5 T cell receptor beta chains came from one sample sequenced in a study of HIV-infected patients and healthy controls. TCRdb fed the 5' RACE reads into MiXCR, producing one record per CDR3 protein. The data contain about 17,000 distinct CDR3 sequences, 15% to 20% of them singletons. The sequenced material came from CD8+ T cells from blood. The receptors shown here come from a human donor in good health.

In regard to this clonotype: A clone one base away is much larger, so this may be a read error. The V and J genes are TRBV7-3 and TRBJ2-2; TRBD2 might be the D (5 bases). CDR3 length: 15 residues. Germline CDR1 and CDR2: SGHTA and FQGTGA. Trimming pared 2 bases from V and 1 base from J, leaving 8 bases between. The CDR3 nucleotides are TGTGCCAGCAGCTTAGCCAGCGGGAACACCGGGGAGCTGTTTTTT. This codes for CASSLASGNTGELFF.

The chain combines TRBV20-1 with TRBJ2-1; 10 nucleotides align to TRBD1. J lost 10 bases, V lost 4 bases, and 10 bases had no gene match. CDR1 DFQATT and CDR2 SNEGSKA come from the germline V gene (reference sequence). The CDR3 runs 14 residues. The CDR3 sequence is CSATGQGDVEEQFF. For the CDR3, the DNA is TGCAGTGCTACAGGACAGGGGGATGTGGAAGAGCAGTTCTTC.

Relative to its sample, this clonotype is medium-sized. The chain recombines TRBV6-1 with TRBJ1-1; D is ambiguous. Trimming stripped 2 bases from V and 3 bases from J, with 19 bases between. Germline V CDR1 and CDR2: MNHNS, SASEGT. This CDR3 has 17 amino acids. CDR3 residues: CASSERSGGVADTEAFF. Written as DNA, the CDR3 is TGTGCCAGCAGTGAAAGGTCGGGCGGGGTGGCGGACACTGAAGCTTTCTTT.

The chain links TRBV3-1 to TRBJ2-5, with D possibly matching TRBD2 (5 bases). The CDR3 covers 16 residues. Germline lookup yields CDR1 LGHDT and CDR2 YNNKEL (reference sequence). V was trimmed by 1 base and J by 1 base, leaving 13 bases between them. CDR3 sequence: CASSQGIARGQETQYF. The CDR3 nucleotides read TGTGCCAGCAGCCAAGGGATTGCCCGGGGCCAAGAGACCCAGTACTTC.

Many counts were recorded for this clonotype. The chain carries TRBV5-6 and TRBJ1-4, with D perhaps TRBD1 (5 bases). The CDR3 extends over 13 amino acids. The germline V gene encodes CDR1 SGHDT and CDR2 YYEEEE. Trimming removed 3 bases at V and 7 bases at J, with 10 bases between. The DNA for the CDR3 is TGTGCCAGCAGCTCACGGACATTTGAAAAACTGTTTTTT. This codes for CASSSRTFEKLFF.